This T cell receptor (beta chain) was retrieved from a study of cytomegalovirus exposure and HLA in healthy donors. PCR involved 60 Vbeta and 13 Jbeta primers. Sequencing used immunoSEQ multiplex PCR; TCRdb keeps in-frame clones, though not all of them. Of 200,000 to 250,000 clones listed, 76% were seen once; the top ten hold around 0.63%. The length of the CDR3 is 10 residues. V lost 9 bases to trimming and J lost 6 bases, with 9 bases between them. Germline-derived CDR1 and CDR2 are MDHEN and SYDVKM. Whereas donors were nominally healthy upon sampling, unrecorded immune exposures were probable. On this clone: Its cognate antigen is unknown.

Study-level points and caveats: Cytomegalovirus status, reportedly, was diagnosed with high specificity and sensitivity by the classifier.

The chain employs TRBV28 and TRBJ2-7, with a weak D call TRBD2 (6 bases). The sequenced sample was PBMCs. The origin of this receptor is a man between 18 and 29 years old in good health and CMV-seronegative. CDR3 amino acids: CARGGIEQYF. CDR3 DNA: TGTGCCAGAGGAGGGATCGAGCAGTACTTC. The variable domain in full, completed from reference TRBV28 and TRBJ2-7, reads DVKVTQSSRYLVKRTGEKVFLECVQDMDHENMFWYRQDPGLGLRLIYFSYDVKMKEKGDIPEGYSVSREKKERFSLILESASTNQTSMYLCARGGIEQYFGPGTRLTVT.